A selection of T cell receptor beta chains follows, all from one sample in a study of neurological immune-mediated disorders. TCRdb passed the 5' RACE reads through MiXCR, listing each CDR3 protein once. Altogether fewer than 85,000 distinct CDR3 sequences are present, approximately 17% being singletons, with the ten largest covering roughly 15%. The sequenced sample was PBMCs. All receptors derive from a woman in her thirties or forties in good health. CDR3s include the opening cysteine and the closing phenylalanine or tryptophan. The order of the fields is J gene, V gene, CDR3 protein.

TRBJ2-1,TRBV4-2,CASSPVLRRGDNEQFF
TRBJ2-6,TRBV5-6,CASSVDGRDRPYSFGANVLTF
TRBJ1-1,TRBV4-1,CASSHRPHRDRTNTEAFF
TRBJ1-3,TRBV20-1,CSAPSRVAGNTIYF
TRBJ2-2,TRBV5-1,CASSSGTSGGTGELFF
TRBJ2-2,TRBV27,CASSWGQGVAGELFF
TRBJ2-7,TRBV20-1,CSARDQERVWGEQYF
TRBJ2-3,TRBV20-1,CSSRLAGGTDTQYF
TRBJ2-3,TRBV6-2/TRBV6-3,CASSYAVDSPSTDTQYF
TRBJ1-2,TRBV3-1,CASSRTIDRERSGYTF
TRBJ2-3,TRBV5-1,CASSPDRGGLTDTQYF
TRBJ2-1,TRBV3-1,CASSLTSGEQFF
TRBJ1-5,TRBV7-2,CASSLEGAGNQPQHF
TRBJ2-2,TRBV5-1,CASSSWDREITGELFF
TRBJ1-2,TRBV12-3/TRBV12-4,CASSGGQGFYGYTF
TRBJ1-2,TRBV3-1,CASSLGEGRGYTF
TRBJ2-5,TRBV5-1,CASAHRGEGETQYF
TRBJ1-1,TRBV5-1,CASSPTRFSTEAFF
TRBJ2-2,TRBV24-1,CATSDPGYRTGELFF
TRBJ2-5,TRBV7-2,CASSLASLAGAETQYF
TRBJ2-1,TRBV25-1,CASSADRGFSNEQFF
TRBJ1-5,TRBV5-8,CASSLTIKTGKDQPQHF
TRBJ2-4,TRBV20-1,CSAPRGLAGGIQYF
TRBJ2-7,TRBV7-9,CASSAQVAGAGATEQYF
TRBJ2-2,TRBV12-3/TRBV12-4,CASSSSVRGELFF
TRBJ2-7,TRBV4-2,CASSPGDRAESEQYF
TRBJ1-2,TRBV6-2/TRBV6-3,CASTDPPTALYGYTF
TRBJ2-1,TRBV12-3/TRBV12-4,CASSLGVQSRAGDEQFF
TRBJ1-1,TRBV20-1,CSARDWGLNTEAFF
TRBJ2-2,TRBV24-1,CATSDPNRDTGELFF
TRBJ2-1,TRBV6-2/TRBV6-3,CASSYGPSNEQFF
TRBJ2-7,TRBV4-3,CASSQDPVDSYEQYF
TRBJ1-6,TRBV12-5,CASGLVNSPLHF
TRBJ1-1,TRBV7-9,CASSSGGRTEAFF
TRBJ1-1,TRBV12-3/TRBV12-4,CASSKGSNTEAFF
TRBJ2-3,TRBV6-4,CASSDGQGFSTDTQYF
TRBJ2-2,TRBV5-1,CASSLGTQNTGELFF
TRBJ1-1,TRBV20-1,CSARQGKTEAFF
TRBJ2-5,TRBV29-1,CSVTQGTETQYF
TRBJ2-5,TRBV20-1,CSARDTGGLETQYF
TRBJ2-3,TRBV12-3/TRBV12-4,CASSLGLGTQYF
TRBJ2-7,TRBV7-2,CASSLDLSYEQYF
TRBJ2-5,TRBV5-1,CASSSGTGAQYF
TRBJ1-1,TRBV4-2,CASSQDVQGRTEAFF
TRBJ1-1,TRBV18,CASSPLGSTEAFF
TRBJ1-1,TRBV5-1,CASSSRDRTVGEAFF
TRBJ1-6,TRBV30,CAWNERDSPLHF
TRBJ2-5,TRBV20-1,CSATPTSGGADETQYF
TRBJ1-5,TRBV10-3,CAISEYVAGTKPQHF
TRBJ1-3,TRBV10-2,CASSEGTDGNTIYF
TRBJ1-4,TRBV7-9,CASSSTAGGAEDEKLFF
TRBJ1-5,TRBV2,CASSVTGKGNQPQHF
TRBJ1-2,TRBV12-3/TRBV12-4,CASSSTAVGYGYTF
TRBJ1-1,TRBV10-3,CAISEGLGENTEAFF
TRBJ2-3,TRBV10-3,CAISPTGTETDTQYF